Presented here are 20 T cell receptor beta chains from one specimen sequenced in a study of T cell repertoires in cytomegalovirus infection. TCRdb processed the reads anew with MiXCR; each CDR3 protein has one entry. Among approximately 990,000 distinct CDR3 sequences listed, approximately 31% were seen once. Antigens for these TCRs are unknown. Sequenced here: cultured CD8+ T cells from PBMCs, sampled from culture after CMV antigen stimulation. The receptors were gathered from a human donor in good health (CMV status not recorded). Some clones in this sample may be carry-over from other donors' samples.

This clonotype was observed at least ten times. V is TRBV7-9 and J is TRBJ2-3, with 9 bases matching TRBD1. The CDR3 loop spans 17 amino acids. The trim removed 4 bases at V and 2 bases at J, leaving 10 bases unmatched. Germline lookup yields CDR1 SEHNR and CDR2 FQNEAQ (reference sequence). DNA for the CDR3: TGTGCCAGCAGCTCCTCCCCGGGGACAGGGCCCACAGATACGCAGTATTTT. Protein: CASSSSPGTGPTDTQYF.

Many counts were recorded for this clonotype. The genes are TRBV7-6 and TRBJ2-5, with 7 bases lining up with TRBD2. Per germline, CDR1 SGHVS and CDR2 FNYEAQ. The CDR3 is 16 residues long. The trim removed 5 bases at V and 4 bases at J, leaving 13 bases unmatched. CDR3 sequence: CASSPLGEGRGETQYF. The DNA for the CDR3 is TGTGCCAGCAGCCCGCTGGGGGAGGGCCGCGGAGAGACCCAGTACTTC.

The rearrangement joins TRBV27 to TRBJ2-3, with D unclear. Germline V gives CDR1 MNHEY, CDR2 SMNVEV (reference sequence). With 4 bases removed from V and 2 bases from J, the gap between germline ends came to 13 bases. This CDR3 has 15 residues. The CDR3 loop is CASSSQRSITDTQYF. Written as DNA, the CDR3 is TGTGCCAGCAGTTCCCAGCGTTCAATCACAGATACGCAGTATTTT.

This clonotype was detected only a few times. CDR3: CSVEGAGNIQYF. The CDR3, as DNA: TGCAGTGTTGAGGGGGCAGGGAACATTCAGTACTTC. The chain carries TRBV20-1 and TRBJ2-4; 7 bases are shared with TRBD1. The CDR3 is made up of 12 amino acids. With 7 bases clipped from V and 7 bases from J, the junction kept 7 bases outside the gene matches. CDR1 is DFQATT and CDR2 is SNEGSKA in the germline V gene (reference sequence).

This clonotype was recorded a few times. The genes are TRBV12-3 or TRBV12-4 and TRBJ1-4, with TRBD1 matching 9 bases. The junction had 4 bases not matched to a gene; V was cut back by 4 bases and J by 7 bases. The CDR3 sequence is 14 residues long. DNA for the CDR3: TGTGCCAGCAGTTCGGGACAGGGCGTTGAAAAACTGTTTTTT. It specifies CASSSGQGVEKLFF.

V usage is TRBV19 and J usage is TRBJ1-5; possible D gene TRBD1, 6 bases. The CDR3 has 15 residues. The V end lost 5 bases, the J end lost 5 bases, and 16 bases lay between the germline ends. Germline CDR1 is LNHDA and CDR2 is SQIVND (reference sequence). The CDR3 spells CASSQSGGQDQPQHF. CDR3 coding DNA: TGTGCCAGTAGTCAAAGCGGGGGGCAGGATCAGCCCCAGCATTTT.

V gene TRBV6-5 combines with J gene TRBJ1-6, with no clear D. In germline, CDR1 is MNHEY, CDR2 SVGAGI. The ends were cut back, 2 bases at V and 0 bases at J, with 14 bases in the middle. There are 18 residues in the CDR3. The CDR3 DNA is TGTGCCAGCAGTTACGACGGCGGTGTGAGCTCCTATAATTCACCCCTCCACTTT. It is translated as CASSYDGGVSSYNSPLHF.

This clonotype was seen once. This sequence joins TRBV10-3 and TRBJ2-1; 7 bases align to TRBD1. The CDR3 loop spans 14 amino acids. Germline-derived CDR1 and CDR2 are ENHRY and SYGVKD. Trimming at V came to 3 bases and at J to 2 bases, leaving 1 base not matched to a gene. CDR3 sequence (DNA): TGTGCCATCAGTGAAGACAGGGCCTACAATGAGCAGTTCTTC. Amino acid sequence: CAISEDRAYNEQFF.

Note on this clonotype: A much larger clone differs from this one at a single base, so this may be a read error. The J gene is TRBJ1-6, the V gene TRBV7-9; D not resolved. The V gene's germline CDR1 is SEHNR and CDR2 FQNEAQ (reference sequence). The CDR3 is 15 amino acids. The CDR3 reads CASSPISSYNSSLHF. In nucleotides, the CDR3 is TGTGCCAGCAGCCCAATTAGCTCCTATAATTCATCCCTCCACTTT.

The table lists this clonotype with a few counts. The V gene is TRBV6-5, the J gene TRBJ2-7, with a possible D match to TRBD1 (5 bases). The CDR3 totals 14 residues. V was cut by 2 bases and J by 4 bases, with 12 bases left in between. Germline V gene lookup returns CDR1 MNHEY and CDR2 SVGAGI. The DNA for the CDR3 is TGTGCCAGCAGTTACGGCAGGGAAGGGTACGAGCAGTACTTC. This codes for CASSYGREGYEQYF.

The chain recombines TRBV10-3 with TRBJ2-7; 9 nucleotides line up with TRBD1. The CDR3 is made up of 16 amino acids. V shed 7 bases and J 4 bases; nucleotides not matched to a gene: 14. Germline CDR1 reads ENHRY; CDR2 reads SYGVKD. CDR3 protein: CAITVRDRVEAYEQYF. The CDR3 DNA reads TGTGCCATCACGGTTAGGGACAGGGTTGAGGCATACGAGCAGTACTTC.

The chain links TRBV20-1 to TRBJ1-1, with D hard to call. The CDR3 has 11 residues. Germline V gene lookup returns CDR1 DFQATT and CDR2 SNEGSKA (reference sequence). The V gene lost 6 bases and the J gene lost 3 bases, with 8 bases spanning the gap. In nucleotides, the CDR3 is TGCAGTGCCTCTTCCTACACTGAAGCTTTCTTT. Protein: CSASSYTEAFF.

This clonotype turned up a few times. CDR3 coding DNA: TGTGCCAGCAGCCACTCGGGACAGACCTATGGCTACACCTTC. Protein product: CASSHSGQTYGYTF. V and J are TRBV7-9 and TRBJ1-2, with TRBD1 matching 7 bases. The CDR3 covers 14 residues. The germline V gene has CDR1 SEHNR and CDR2 FQNEAQ (reference sequence). The ends lost 5 bases at V and 4 bases at J; junction bases unmatched: 7.

The CDR3 DNA is TGTGCCAGCAGCCCGGGACTCGCCTTCAATCAGCCCCAGCATTTT. Amino acids: CASSPGLAFNQPQHF. V usage is TRBV6-5 and J usage is TRBJ1-5, with D tentatively TRBD1 (5 bases). V was trimmed by 6 bases and J by 3 bases, leaving 15 bases between them. Germline V gene sequence: CDR1 MNHEY, CDR2 SVGAGI. There are 15 residues in the CDR3.

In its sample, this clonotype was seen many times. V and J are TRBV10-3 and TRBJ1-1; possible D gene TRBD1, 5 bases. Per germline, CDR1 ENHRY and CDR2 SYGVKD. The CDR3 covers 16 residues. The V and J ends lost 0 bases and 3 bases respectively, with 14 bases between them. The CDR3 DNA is TGTGCCATCAGTGAGTCGATGGGGGGGACGCACACTGAAGCTTTCTTT. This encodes CAISESMGGTHTEAFF.

CDR3 nucleotide sequence: TGTGCCAGCAGCTTTTCTGGGGCGAGGGCTGGAAACACCATATATTTT. This codes for CASSFSGARAGNTIYF. The rearrangement uses TRBV5-6 and TRBJ1-3, with a tentative D call TRBD1 (5 bases). Germline V lookup: CDR1 SGHDT, CDR2 YYEEEE. Deletions cut 2 bases from V and 2 bases from J, with 14 bases between. CDR3 length equals 16 residues.

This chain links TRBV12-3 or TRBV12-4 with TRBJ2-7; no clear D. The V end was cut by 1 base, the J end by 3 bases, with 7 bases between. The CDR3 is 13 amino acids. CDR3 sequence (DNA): TGTGCCAGCAGTTTAGAACTACTCTACGAGCAGTACTTC. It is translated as CASSLELLYEQYF.

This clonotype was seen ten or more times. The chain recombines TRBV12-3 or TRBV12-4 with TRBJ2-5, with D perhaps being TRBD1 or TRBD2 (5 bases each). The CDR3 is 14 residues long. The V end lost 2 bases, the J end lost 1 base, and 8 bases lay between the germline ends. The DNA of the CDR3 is TGTGCCAGCAGTTTAAGGGACGCCCAAGAGACCCAGTACTTC. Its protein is CASSLRDAQETQYF.

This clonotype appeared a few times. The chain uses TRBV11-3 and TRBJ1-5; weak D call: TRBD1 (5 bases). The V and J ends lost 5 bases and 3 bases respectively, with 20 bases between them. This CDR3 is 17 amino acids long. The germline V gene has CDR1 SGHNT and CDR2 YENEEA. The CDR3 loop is CASSHNRDPRTNQPQHF. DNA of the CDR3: TGTGCCAGCAGCCACAACCGGGACCCCAGGACCAATCAGCCCCAGCATTTT.

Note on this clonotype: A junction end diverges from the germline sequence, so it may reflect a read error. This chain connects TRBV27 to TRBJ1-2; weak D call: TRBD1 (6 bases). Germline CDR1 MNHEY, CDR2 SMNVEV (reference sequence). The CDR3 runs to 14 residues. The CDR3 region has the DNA TGTACCAGCAGTTCCCGGGGGGCCGTCTATGGCTACACCTTC. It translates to CTSSSRGAVYGYTF.